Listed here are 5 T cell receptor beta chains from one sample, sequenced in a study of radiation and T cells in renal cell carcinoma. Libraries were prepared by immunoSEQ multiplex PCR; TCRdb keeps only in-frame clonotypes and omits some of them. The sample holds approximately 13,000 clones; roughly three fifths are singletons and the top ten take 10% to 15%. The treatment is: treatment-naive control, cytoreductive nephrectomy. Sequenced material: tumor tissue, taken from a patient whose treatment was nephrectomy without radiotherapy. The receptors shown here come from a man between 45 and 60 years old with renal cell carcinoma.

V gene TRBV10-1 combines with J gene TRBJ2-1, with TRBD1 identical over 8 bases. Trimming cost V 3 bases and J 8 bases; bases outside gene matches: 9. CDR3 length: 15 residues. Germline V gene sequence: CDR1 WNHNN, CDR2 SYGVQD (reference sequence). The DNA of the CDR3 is TGCGCCAGCAGTGATATCGGACAGGGTTGGGATGAGCAGTTCTTC. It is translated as CASSDIGQGWDEQFF.

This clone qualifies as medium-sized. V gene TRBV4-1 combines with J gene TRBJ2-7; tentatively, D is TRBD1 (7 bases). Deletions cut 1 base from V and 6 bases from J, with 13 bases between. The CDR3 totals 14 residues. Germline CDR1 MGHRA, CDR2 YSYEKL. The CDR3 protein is CASSQGGGGGEQYF. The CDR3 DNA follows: TGCGCCAGCAGCCAAGGTGGAGGGGGCGGCGAGCAGTACTTC.

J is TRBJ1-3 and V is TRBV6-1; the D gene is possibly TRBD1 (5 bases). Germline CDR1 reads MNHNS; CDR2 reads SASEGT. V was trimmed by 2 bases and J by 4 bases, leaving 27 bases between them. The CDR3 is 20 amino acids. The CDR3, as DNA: TGTGCCAGCAGTGAAATCTCTCGGCCCTGGGGGAATATTTTGGGAAACACCATATATTTT. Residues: CASSEISRPWGNILGNTIYF.

In DNA form, the CDR3 reads TGTGCCAGCAGTACCCGACCGAACGGCTACGAGCAGTACTTC. This gives the protein CASSTRPNGYEQYF. The rearrangement links TRBV27 to TRBJ2-7; D not resolved. CDR3 length: 14 residues. The V and J ends lost 5 bases and 3 bases respectively, with 14 bases between them. Looked up from germline, CDR1 is MNHEY and CDR2 is SMNVEV (reference sequence).

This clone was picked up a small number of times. The CDR3 loop is CASSQRANQPQHF. The CDR3 coding sequence is TGTGCCAGCAGCCAGAGGGCGAATCAGCCCCAGCATTTT. V usage is TRBV7-7 and J usage is TRBJ1-5, with unresolved D. The CDR3 has 13 amino acids. V lost 5 bases, J lost 4 bases, and 9 bases lay in between. Germline CDR1 SSHAT, CDR2 FNYEAQ (reference sequence).